Presented here are 20 T cell receptor beta chains from one specimen sequenced in a study of tumor-infiltrating lymphocytes in primary liver carcinoma. Unsorted bulk tissue (20-30 mg) underwent RNA and DNA co-extraction. Total RNA (roughly 530 ng) served as template for TCR beta cDNA synthesis primed by a constant-region primer. Slightly modified ARM-PCR with three nested multiplex PCR rounds yielded TCR beta libraries. The study ran its first two PCR rounds for roughly 10 cycles each, using TRBV1-TRBV30 forward primers and a C-beta reverse primer. TCRdb analysed the multiplex PCR reads with MiXCR anew, one entry per CDR3 protein. The sample lists 20,000 to 25,000 distinct CDR3 sequences, 60% to 80% occurring once. The sequenced sample consisted of liver tumor tissue from sampling region 1. Subset described: tumor region T1, superior pole. All receptors come from a woman in her twenties or thirties with primary liver carcinoma and hepatitis B virus infection.

The chain employs TRBV6-2 or TRBV6-3 and TRBJ2-1; TRBD2 aligns across 7 bases. Germline lookup yields CDR1 MNHEY and CDR2 SVGEGT. This CDR3 region has 18 residues. The V segment lost 4 bases and the J segment 4 bases; nucleotides outside the gene matches: 16. CDR3 amino acids: CASSCSAGGSFIYNEQFF. Written as DNA, the CDR3 is TGTGCCAGCAGTTGCTCCGCCGGCGGGAGCTTCATTTACAATGAGCAGTTCTTC.

The count of this clonotype is one. An end of the junction differs from the germline gene, which may be a read error. The rearrangement uses TRBV5-1 and TRBJ2-1; 13 nucleotides agree with TRBD2. The CDR3 runs 17 residues. Germline V gene lookup returns CDR1 SGHRS and CDR2 YFSETQ. The DNA of the CDR3 is TGCGCCAGCAGCTTGGGACTAGCGGGAGGATTGGGCAATGGGCAGTTCTTT. Protein: CASSLGLAGGLGNGQFF.

This clonotype was detected only a few times. Sequence at one end of the junction differs from germline and may be a read error. This rearrangement joins TRBV11-3 to TRBJ1-6, with D unresolved. The length of the CDR3 is 15 residues. The germline gives CDR1 SGHNT, CDR2 YENEEA. The CDR3 sequence is CVSSFKWSYNSPFHF. The DNA for the CDR3 is TGTGTCAGCAGCTTTAAGTGGAGCTATAACTCACCCTTCCACTTT.

As for this clonotype: Compared with germline, one end of the junction differs, possibly owing to a read error. The V and J genes are TRBV11-3 and TRBJ2-1, with D perhaps TRBD1 (6 bases). The CDR3 length is 16 residues. Germline V lookup: CDR1 SGHNT, CDR2 YENEEA. The chain's CDR3 is CASSSTGHDFLYDQFF. The CDR3 nucleotides are TGTGCCAGCAGTTCAACGGGACACGACTTCTTGTATGATCAGTTCTTC.

This clonotype showed up just a few times. A read error may explain this, as a much larger clone is one base away. This chain links TRBV12-3 or TRBV12-4 with TRBJ2-1; 11 bases fit TRBD2. CDR3 length: 15 amino acids. CDR3 sequence (DNA): TGTGTCAGCACCCCCGGGACTAGCGGCCCCAATGAGCAGTTCTTC. It specifies CVSTPGTSGPNEQFF.

In regard to this clonotype: In this CDR3 the conserved last residue, phenylalanine or tryptophan, is missing, so a read error is likely. The genes are TRBV12-3 or TRBV12-4 and TRBJ2-5; no firm D call. CDR3 size: 16 residues. The CDR3 protein is CASSLSPWVSVETQYY. The DNA of the CDR3 is TGTGCGAGCAGTTTAAGTCCATGGGTGTCGGTGGAGACCCAGTACTAC.

This clonotype was counted a few times. An end of the junction does not agree with germline; a read error may underlie this. This chain joins TRBV11-2 and TRBJ2-7; maybe TRBD1 (7 bases). Germline CDR1 is SGHAT and CDR2 is FQNNGV. This CDR3 region has 17 residues. The CDR3 is CANSITGGGSWTYERYF. The CDR3 DNA reads TGTGCCAACAGTATCACAGGAGGGGGCTCCTGGACCTACGAGCGGTACTTC.

A remark on this clonotype: Because the CDR3's place on the DNA is in doubt, the DNA is left out and the CDR3 is given as listed by TCRdb. V is TRBV5-5 and J is TRBJ1-2. Germline V lookup: CDR1 SGHKS, CDR2 YYEKEE (reference sequence). From its first to its last residue, the CDR3 has 16 amino acids. The CDR3 sequence is CAISLEYLSQPYGCTF.

The chain joins TRBV11-1 to TRBJ2-5; D is possibly TRBD1 (6 bases). The V and J ends lost 2 bases and 11 bases respectively, with 18 bases between them. CDR3 length equals 14 residues. The germline V gene encodes CDR1 SGHAT and CDR2 FQDESV (reference sequence). The CDR3 region has the DNA TGTGCCAGCAGCTTAACAGGGCGCGAAGAGATACAGTACTTC. It specifies CASSLTGREEIQYF.

The rearrangement uses TRBV6-5 and TRBJ1-1; no clear D. Looked up from germline, CDR1 is MNHEY and CDR2 is SVGAGI. This CDR3 comprises 17 residues. V lost 6 bases and J lost 0, with 20 bases in between. The CDR3 DNA follows: TGTGCCAGCAGCCTCCGGCGGACGCTGTACGTGAACACTGAAGCTTTCTTT. Translated: CASSLRRTLYVNTEAFF.

Points on this clonotype: The junction does not match germline at one end; this may be a read error. The V gene is TRBV6-1, the J gene TRBJ2-2; D possibly matches TRBD1 or TRBD2 (6 bases each). Germline CDR1 is MNHNS and CDR2 is SASEGT. The CDR3 loop spans 19 amino acids. The CDR3: CASSETHPGGAASTGELLF. CDR3 DNA sequence: TGTGCCAGCAGTGAAACCCATCCCGGGGGCGCCGCGAGCACCGGGGAGCTGCTTTTT.

Only one count was recorded for this clonotype. A junction boundary mismatches the germline segment, possibly from a read error. The genes are TRBV12-3 or TRBV12-4 and TRBJ2-3, with D maybe TRBD2 (6 bases). The CDR3 spans 15 residues. The CDR3 nucleotides are TGTGTCAGCAGTTTTCCCCCTCCTAGCGTAGATACGCAGTATTTT. It encodes CVSSFPPPSVDTQYF.

In regard to this clonotype: Its ends do not fully match the called genes, so a read error is possible. This chain connects TRBV4-2 to TRBJ2-1, with unresolved D. This CDR3 has 15 residues. Germline CDR1 and CDR2: LGHNA and YNFKEQ. CDR3 sequence: CASSQETQWTNEQFF. The CDR3, as DNA: TGTGCTAGCAGCCAAGAGACGCAGTGGACCAACGAGCAGTTCTTC.

As for this clonotype: A junction boundary mismatches the germline segment, possibly from a read error. The genes are TRBV7-9 and TRBJ2-1, with 9 positions matching TRBD2. CDR3 length: 15 residues. Germline V lookup: CDR1 SEHNR, CDR2 FQNEAQ (reference sequence). The CDR3 loop is CANSSGGGAGNEQFF. In DNA, the CDR3 is TGTGCCAACAGCTCAGGCGGGGGGGCGGGCAATGAGCAGTTCTTC.

The chain links TRBV29-1 to TRBJ1-1, with TRBD1 as a possible D gene (5 bases). Germline V gene sequence: CDR1 SQVTM, CDR2 ANQGSEA. V was pared by 7 bases and J by 3 bases, with 15 bases between. The CDR3 is 13 amino acids. The CDR3 nucleotides read TGCAGCGGTCGGCGACAGAGAGACACTGAAGCTTTCTTT. As protein: CSGRRQRDTEAFF.

As regards this clonotype: At one end the junction does not follow the germline gene, possibly because of a read error. This chain links TRBV4-3 with TRBJ2-1, with a possible D match to TRBD1 (5 bases). The germline gives CDR1 LGHNA, CDR2 YSLEER. The CDR3 extends over 16 amino acids. The CDR3 region is CASSQDWGNAYDEQFF. For the CDR3, the DNA is TGCGCCAGCAGCCAAGATTGGGGCAACGCCTACGATGAGCAGTTCTTC.

J is TRBJ2-1 and V is TRBV5-1; D perhaps matches TRBD2 (5 bases). The CDR3 spans 16 residues. Deletions cut 6 bases from V and 8 bases from J, with 24 bases between. Germline lookup yields CDR1 SGHRS and CDR2 YFSETQ. The chain's CDR3 is CASTPSPDYSCDEQFF. As DNA, the CDR3 is TGCGCCAGCACCCCGTCCCCAGACTATTCTTGTGATGAGCAGTTCTTC. Full variable domain (remainder filled in from reference TRBV5-1 and TRBJ2-1): KAGVTQTPRYLIKTRGQQVTLSCSPISGHRSVSWYQQTPGQGLQFLFEYFSETQRNKGNFPGRFSGRQFSNSRSEMNVSTLELGDSALYLCASTPSPDYSCDEQFFGPGTRLTVL.

On this clonotype: A junction boundary mismatches the germline segment, possibly from a read error. This chain joins TRBV6-1 and TRBJ1-2; D unresolved. Germline assignment: CDR1 MNHNS and CDR2 SASEGT. The CDR3 consists of 18 residues. The CDR3 region has the DNA TGTGCCACCAGTGAGCGGTTCATGGTCCTTAGATCTAACTATGGCTATACCTTC. This encodes CATSERFMVLRSNYGYTF.

As regards this clonotype: A junction boundary mismatches the germline segment, possibly from a read error. The J gene is TRBJ2-1, the V gene TRBV11-2, with 7 positions matching TRBD2. CDR1 is SGHAT, CDR2 FQNNGV, per germline. The CDR3 extends over 16 amino acids. DNA of the CDR3: TGTCCCAGCTCATTTGGAGGCGGGAGAGTGGGCAATGAGCATTTCTTC. Translated: CPSSFGGGRVGNEHFF.

In the case of this clonotype: An end of the junction does not agree with germline; a read error may underlie this. The V call is TRBV4-2, the J call TRBJ2-7, with TRBD1 identical over 10 bases. CDR1 LGHNA and CDR2 YNFKEQ come from the germline V gene. The CDR3 has 18 residues. CDR3 protein: CASSQEHLGQGGSPEQYF. The CDR3 DNA sequence: TGTGCAAGCAGCCAGGAACACCTAGGACAGGGGGGATCGCCCGAGCAGTACTTC.